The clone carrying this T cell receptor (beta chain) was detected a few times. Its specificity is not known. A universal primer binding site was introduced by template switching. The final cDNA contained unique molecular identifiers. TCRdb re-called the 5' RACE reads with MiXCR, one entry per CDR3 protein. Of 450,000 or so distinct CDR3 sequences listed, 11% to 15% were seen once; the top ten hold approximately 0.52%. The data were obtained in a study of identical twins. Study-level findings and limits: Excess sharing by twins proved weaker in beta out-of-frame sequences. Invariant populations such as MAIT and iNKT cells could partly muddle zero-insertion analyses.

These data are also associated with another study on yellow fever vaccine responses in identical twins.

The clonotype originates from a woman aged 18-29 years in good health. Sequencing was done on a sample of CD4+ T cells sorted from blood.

CDR3 protein: CATSDPLLADTYEQYF. Here the CDR3 DNA reads TGTGCCACCAGTGATCCTCTCCTAGCCGACACCTACGAGCAGTACTTC. This chain links TRBV24-1 with TRBJ2-7; D might be TRBD2 (5 bases). Germline CDR1 KGHDR, CDR2 SFDVKD. CDR3 length: 16 amino acids. With 3 bases removed from V and 2 bases from J, the gap between germline ends came to 16 bases.